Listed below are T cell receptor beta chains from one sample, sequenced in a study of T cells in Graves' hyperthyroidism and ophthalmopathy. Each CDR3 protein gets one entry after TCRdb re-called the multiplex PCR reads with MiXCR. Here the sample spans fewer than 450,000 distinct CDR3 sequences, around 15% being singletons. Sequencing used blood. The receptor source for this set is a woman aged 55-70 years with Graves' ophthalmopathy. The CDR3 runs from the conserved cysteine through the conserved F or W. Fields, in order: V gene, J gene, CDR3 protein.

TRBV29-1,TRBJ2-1,CSVTMGSSYNEQFF
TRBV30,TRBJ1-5,CAWSRLGQPNQPQHF
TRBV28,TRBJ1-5,CASSYWGTGQPQHF
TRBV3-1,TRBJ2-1,CASSQRSSGTSRGNEQFF
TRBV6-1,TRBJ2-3,CASSPTGSPSTDTQYF
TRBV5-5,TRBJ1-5,CASSPVLTVNQPQHF
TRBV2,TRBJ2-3,CASSEDGKGSDTQYF
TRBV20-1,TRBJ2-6,CSASSRQFSGANVLTF
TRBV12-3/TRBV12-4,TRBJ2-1,CASSSSTSGRYNEQFF
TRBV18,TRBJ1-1,CASSPGNGAEAFF
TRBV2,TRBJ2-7,CASSRDSGEQYF
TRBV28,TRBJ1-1,CASSSTRDVGTEAFF
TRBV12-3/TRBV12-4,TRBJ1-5,CASSTLSGAGQPQHF
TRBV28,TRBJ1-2,CASSPEGLRGYTF
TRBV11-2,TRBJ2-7,CASTVGGGLYEQYF
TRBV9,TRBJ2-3,CASSVAGRGRGTDTQYF
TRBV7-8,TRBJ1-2,CASSLDRVSYGYTF